The 18 T cell receptor beta chains in this list originate from one sample, sequenced in a study of OX40 agonist ivuxolimab in advanced cancers. Profiling relied on immunoSEQ multiplex PCR, and the TCRdb table lists in-frame clones only, not all of them. Altogether roughly 62,000 clones are present, roughly 81% being singletons, with the ten largest covering 4% to 5%. The sample was CD4+ or CD8+ T cells sorted from blood, taken in a trial of the OX40 agonist ivuxolimab. Source of these receptors: an adult with an advanced solid tumor such as melanoma, head and neck, liver or kidney cancer.

The chain joins TRBV7-8 to TRBJ1-2; possibly TRBD1 for D (6 bases). CDR1 and CDR2 (germline): SGHVS, FQNEAQ. Between the trimmed V and J ends, which lost 5 bases and 8 bases, there was a span of 12 bases. CDR3 length equals 12 residues. CDR3 protein: CASSRTGRGYTF. CDR3 DNA sequence: TGTGCCAGCAGCCGCACAGGGAGAGGCTACACCTTC.

CDR3: CASSLRVNSDQETQYF. The CDR3 DNA reads as TGCGCCAGCAGCTTAAGGGTCAACTCGGACCAAGAGACCCAGTACTTC. The gene calls are TRBV5-1 and TRBJ2-5; D unresolved. Deletions cut 2 bases from V and 0 bases from J, with 14 bases between. This CDR3 is built from 16 residues. Germline V gene sequence: CDR1 SGHRS, CDR2 YFSETQ.

A few counts support this clone. The genes are TRBV27 and TRBJ2-3; a possible D gene is TRBD1 (5 bases). Looked up from germline, CDR1 is MNHEY and CDR2 is SMNVEV (reference sequence). The V and J ends lost 5 bases and 3 bases respectively, with 18 bases between them. CDR3 length: 16 residues. The CDR3 bases are TGTGCCAGCAGTCCGCTTCAGGGAATGGGAACAGATACGCAGTATTTT. Amino acids: CASSPLQGMGTDTQYF.

In its sample, this clone was seen a few times. In nucleotides, the CDR3 is TGTGCCAGCTCACAACCTACCGACAGGGACATTCAGTACTTC. Protein: CASSQPTDRDIQYF. The rearrangement joins TRBV18 to TRBJ2-4, with TRBD1 matching over 7 bases. V gave up 4 bases and J gave up 8 bases; unmatched junction bases: 8. Germline V lookup: CDR1 KGHSH, CDR2 LQKENI. The CDR3 loop spans 14 amino acids. The full variable domain, completed using reference TRBV18 and TRBJ2-4, is NAGVMQNPRHLVRRRGQEARLRCSPMKGHSHVYWYRQLPEEGLKFMVYLQKENIIDESGMPKERFSAEFPKEGPSILRIQQVVRGDSAAYFCASSQPTDRDIQYFGAGTRLSVL.

This clone was detected once. The genes are TRBV7-6 and TRBJ2-2, with D hard to call. The germline CDR1 and CDR2 sequences are SGHVS and FNYEAQ. The CDR3 covers 12 residues. V shed 7 bases and J shed 6 bases, with 9 bases lying between them. In DNA form, the CDR3 reads TGTGCCAGCAACGATGGGCCCGGGGAGCTGTTTTTT. Protein sequence: CASNDGPGELFF.

This chain's CDR3 is CASSLWPTSGSYTDTQYF. Written as DNA, the CDR3 is TGTGCCAGCAGTTTATGGCCGACTAGCGGCTCATACACAGATACGCAGTATTTT. The chain combines TRBV28 with TRBJ2-3; 9 nucleotides match TRBD2. The CDR3 runs to 18 residues. Losses at the gene ends were 0 bases for V and 2 bases for J; bases not matched to a gene: 9. The germline V gene encodes CDR1 MDHEN and CDR2 SYDVKM.

The chain is built from TRBV23-1 and TRBJ1-6; D is unclear. TRBV23-1 carries the ORF label, with uncertain function. This CDR3 has 16 residues. V lost 2 bases and J lost 0, with 8 bases in between. CDR3 DNA: TGCGCCAGCAGTCAACAGGACCTCTCCTATAATTCACCCCTCCACTTT. This codes for CASSQQDLSYNSPLHF.

The rearrangement uses TRBV4-1 and TRBJ2-7; D possibly corresponds to TRBD2 (6 bases). Germline CDR1 reads MGHRA; CDR2 reads YSYEKL. V was cut by 4 bases and J by 7 bases, with 23 bases left in between. The CDR3 contains 16 residues. The CDR3 DNA reads TGCGCCAGCAGCCGTCCGGGACTCCGGAGGGTGGGGGAGCAGTACTTC. It encodes CASSRPGLRRVGEQYF.

The chain joins TRBV5-1 to TRBJ1-4; a weak D match, TRBD1 (6 bases). Germline V lookup: CDR1 SGHRS, CDR2 YFSETQ. V shed 0 bases and J shed 5 bases, with 14 bases lying between them. The CDR3 runs to 16 residues. CDR3 nucleotides: TGCGCCAGCAGCTTGGGCCCCGGGGGGCCGAATGAAAAACTGTTTTTT. Translation gives CASSLGPGGPNEKLFF. The variable domain in full, completed from reference TRBV5-1 and TRBJ1-4, reads KAGVTQTPRYLIKTRGQQVTLSCSPISGHRSVSWYQQTPGQGLQFLFEYFSETQRNKGNFPGRFSGRQFSNSRSEMNVSTLELGDSALYLCASSLGPGGPNEKLFFGSGTQLSVL.

This clone is a singleton in its sample. This sequence joins TRBV30 and TRBJ1-5; no definite D call. The V end was cut by 0 bases, the J end by 7 bases, with 13 bases between. The V gene's germline CDR1 is GTSNPN and CDR2 SVGIG (reference sequence). This CDR3 is built from 14 residues. CDR3 coding DNA: TGTGCCTGGAGTGTGGCCGGTGTTTGGCAGCCCCAGCATTTT. Amino acids: CAWSVAGVWQPQHF. Filled out from reference TRBV30 and TRBJ1-5, the complete variable domain reads SQTIHQWPATLVQPVGSPLSLECTVEGTSNPNLYWYRQAAGRGLQLLFYSVGIGQISSEVPQNLSASRPQDRQFILSSKKLLLSDSGFYLCAWSVAGVWQPQHFGDGTRLSIL.

The V gene is TRBV18, the J gene TRBJ1-1; no definite D call. CDR1 is KGHSH, CDR2 LQKENI, per germline. Trimming took off 1 base at V and 1 base at J, with 1 base between the two ends. The CDR3 runs 12 residues. Written as DNA, the CDR3 is TGTGCCAGCTCACCACGGAACACTGAAGCTTTCTTT. Translation: CASSPRNTEAFF.

The V call is TRBV6-6, the J call TRBJ2-1, with D uncertain. CDR1 MNHNY and CDR2 SVGAGI come from the germline V gene (reference sequence). This CDR3 has 13 amino acids. The V end was cut by 0 bases, the J end by 7 bases, with 7 bases between. The CDR3 spells CASSYSILNEQFF. In nucleotides, the CDR3 is TGTGCCAGCAGTTACTCGATATTGAATGAGCAGTTCTTC.

CDR3 in amino acids: CASSEVRDNEQYF. In nucleotides, the CDR3 is TGTGCCAGCAGTGAAGTCAGGGACAACGAGCAGTACTTC. V gene TRBV6-1 combines with J gene TRBJ2-7; a weak D match, TRBD1 (6 bases). Germline V lookup: CDR1 MNHNS, CDR2 SASEGT. With 1 base removed from V and 5 bases from J, the gap between germline ends came to 9 bases. The CDR3 totals 13 residues.

The V call is TRBV19, the J call TRBJ2-5; D is uncertain. The DNA matches TRBJ2-7 better at its end, which makes the J call doubtful. This CDR3 region has 15 residues. CDR1 is LNHDA and CDR2 is SQIVND in the germline V gene (reference sequence). CDR3 DNA: TGTGCCAGTAGCTTGGGAAATGACGGGCACTACGAGCAGTACTTC. Translation gives CASSLGNDGHYEQYF.

The chain joins TRBV4-3 to TRBJ2-1; TRBD2 agrees at 10 bases. The trim removed 0 bases at V and 10 bases at J, leaving 12 bases unmatched. This CDR3 spans 17 amino acids. Germline CDR1 reads LGHNA; CDR2 reads YSLEER. CDR3 amino acids: CASSQDVALAGDGEQFF. The CDR3 DNA reads TGCGCCAGCAGCCAAGATGTAGCCCTAGCGGGAGATGGAGAGCAGTTCTTC.

This chain links TRBV7-2 with TRBJ1-1, with 9 positions matching TRBD1. With 4 bases clipped from V and 6 bases from J, the junction kept 3 bases outside the gene matches. The germline V gene encodes CDR1 SGHTA and CDR2 FQGNSA. This CDR3 is 13 amino acids long. The CDR3 loop reads CASSSGTGSEAFF. The CDR3 region has the DNA TGTGCCAGCAGCTCCGGGACAGGGTCTGAAGCTTTCTTT.

The J gene is TRBJ2-7, the V gene TRBV6-5; possibly TRBD2 for D (6 bases). Trimming removed 6 bases from V and 6 bases from J, with 21 bases in between. The CDR3 length is 15 residues. Germline CDR1 reads MNHEY; CDR2 reads SVGAGI. This CDR3 is CASSRLRTIRGEQYF. CDR3 nucleotides: TGTGCCAGCAGCCGACTCCGGACTATCCGGGGCGAGCAGTACTTC.

The V call is TRBV11-3, the J call TRBJ2-7, with a possible D match to TRBD2 (6 bases). The CDR3 spans 13 residues. Trimming took off 4 bases at V and 3 bases at J, with 10 bases between the two ends. Germline CDR1 reads SGHNT; CDR2 reads YENEEA. In DNA form, the CDR3 reads TGTGCCAGCAGCTACGGGAGTAACTACGAGCAGTACTTC. Translated, it gives CASSYGSNYEQYF.